This T cell receptor beta chain was documented in a study of blood T cell repertoires in COVID-19. At the level of the study: The United States, Italy and Spain supplied acute and convalescent COVID-19 samples. The cDNA or gDNA used as material had been derived from T cells, B-cell-depleted T cells, or PBMCs.

In the source study's methods: Quantification of nucleated cells was approximated via reference gene primer amplification. TCRdb keeps only in-frame clones here, not all; method: immunoSEQ multiplex PCR. Clone size and the V and J calls come from that table; the DNA yielded D and trimming. The sample lists some 190,000 clones, about 85% occurring once. The V end was cut by 4 bases, the J end by 8 bases, with 19 bases between. This CDR3 spans 15 amino acids. CDR1 is LNHDA, CDR2 SQIVND, per germline (reference sequence). This clone was seen only once. The specimen sequenced was peripheral blood. This TCR derives from a human donor in a cohort sampled during active COVID-19. The rearrangement links TRBV19 to TRBJ2-3, with D maybe TRBD2 (6 bases). CDR3 sequence reads: CASSTRGSTGLTQYF. CDR3 sequence (DNA): TGTGCCAGTAGTACACGGGGGAGTACGGGGCTTACGCAGTATTTT.